This entry lists 13 T cell receptor beta chains sequenced from one sample in a study of CD8 T cells in Susac syndrome. Random hexamers were used to reverse transcribe an amount of about 0.45 to 1 ug RNA. TCRdb re-analysed the immunoSEQ multiplex PCR reads in MiXCR, keeping a single row per CDR3 protein. The data contain around 160,000 distinct CDR3 sequences, around 94% of them singletons. Sequencing input: CD4+ T cells from PBMCs. These receptors all come from a human donor in good health.

The chain's CDR3 is CATSRDRGPYEQYF. The CDR3 DNA reads as TGTGCCACCAGCAGGGACAGGGGACCCTACGAGCAGTACTTC. The rearrangement links TRBV15 to TRBJ2-7; 9 bases are a match to TRBD1. This CDR3 has 14 residues. CDR1 is LNHNV, CDR2 YYDKDF, per germline (reference sequence). J gave up 2 bases and V 3 bases, and 2 bases lay outside the gene matches.

The V call is TRBV5-1, the J call TRBJ2-1, with 8 bases fitting TRBD2. The germline gives CDR1 SGHRS, CDR2 YFSETQ. The CDR3 is 14 residues long. J lost 6 bases, V lost 5 bases, and 7 bases had no gene match. CDR3 in DNA: TGCGCCAGCAGTCAAGCGGGGGTCTTCAATGAGCAGTTCTTC. It specifies CASSQAGVFNEQFF.

The gene calls are TRBV20-1 and TRBJ2-1, with 9 bases matching TRBD1. Germline assignment: CDR1 DFQATT and CDR2 SNEGSKA (reference sequence). V shed 4 bases and J 8 bases; nucleotides not matched to a gene: 15. The CDR3 extends over 16 amino acids. CDR3: CSATSPRDRAADEQFF. DNA of the CDR3: TGCAGTGCTACCAGCCCCCGGGACAGGGCGGCGGATGAGCAGTTCTTC.

The chain joins TRBV12-3 or TRBV12-4 to TRBJ2-1; 10 bases fit TRBD2. The junction had 11 bases not matched to a gene; V was cut back by 5 bases and J by 4 bases. The CDR3 length is 17 residues. The CDR3 coding sequence is TGTGCCAGCAGTCATCGCGGACTAGCGGCTTCATACAATGAGCAGTTCTTC. Its protein is CASSHRGLAASYNEQFF.

The V gene is TRBV6-6, the J gene TRBJ1-5, with 9 bases matching TRBD1. The length of the CDR3 is 16 residues. Germline lookup yields CDR1 MNHNY and CDR2 SVGAGI (reference sequence). Germline trimming cut 4 bases from V and 2 bases from J; bases unmatched to any gene: 6. For the CDR3, the DNA is TGTGCCAGCAGTTCCATACAGGGGGCTCGCAATCAGCCCCAGCATTTT. This encodes CASSSIQGARNQPQHF.

The genes are TRBV4-3 and TRBJ2-7, with no clear D. Germline V gene data show CDR1 as LGHNA and CDR2 as YSLEER. Trimming shortened V by 0 bases and J by 2 bases, and 8 bases separated the two germline ends. CDR3 size: 14 residues. The CDR3 region is CASSQDLRPYEQYF. CDR3 DNA sequence: TGCGCCAGCAGCCAAGATCTACGACCCTACGAGCAGTACTTC.

This chain joins TRBV6-5 and TRBJ1-2; D remains ambiguous. The CDR3 is 14 amino acids. CDR1 is MNHEY, CDR2 SVGAGI, per germline. Trimming stripped 3 bases from V and 5 bases from J, with 13 bases between. DNA for the CDR3: TGTGCCAGCAGTTATTCTCGCAGGCCATATGGCTACACCTTC. Protein product: CASSYSRRPYGYTF.

This clonotype has just one count. The chain recombines TRBV5-1 with TRBJ2-1; perhaps D is TRBD1 or TRBD2 (6 bases each). Germline values: CDR1 SGHRS, CDR2 YFSETQ. The V end was cut by 4 bases, the J end by 1 base, with 21 bases between. The CDR3 is made up of 18 amino acids. CDR3 protein: CASSATGSWSGSYNEQFF. The CDR3 DNA follows: TGCGCCAGCAGCGCAACAGGGTCATGGAGCGGGTCCTACAATGAGCAGTTCTTC.

The rearrangement links TRBV30 to TRBJ1-1, with D unclear. This CDR3 contains 13 residues. Germline V CDR1 and CDR2: GTSNPN, SVGIG (reference sequence). V shed 3 bases and J shed 11 bases, with 19 bases lying between them. Here the CDR3 reads CAWSGGGDRGAFF. The CDR3 DNA is TGTGCCTGGAGCGGAGGCGGCGATCGAGGGGCTTTCTTT.

This clonotype showed up just once. This sequence joins TRBV7-2 and TRBJ2-1; 10 nucleotides agree with TRBD2. Trimming removed 5 bases from V and 7 bases from J; junction bases left unmatched: 11. Germline V lookup: CDR1 SGHTA, CDR2 FQGNSA. This CDR3 has 16 amino acids. For the CDR3, the DNA is TGTGCCAGCAGCCCACAGGGAGCGGGGGGGCGAAATGAGCAGTTCTTC. It is translated as CASSPQGAGGRNEQFF.

The rearrangement links TRBV28 to TRBJ1-1; D is unresolved. The CDR3 sequence is 12 residues long. Trimming took off 5 bases at V and 3 bases at J, with 7 bases between the two ends. Germline CDR1 MDHEN, CDR2 SYDVKM. CDR3 loop: CASSPKDTEAFF. Here the CDR3 DNA reads TGTGCCAGCAGTCCTAAGGACACTGAAGCTTTCTTT.

The chain's CDR3 is CASSLADASYTF. CDR3 DNA: TGTGCCAGCAGCCTCGCGGACGCTAGCTACACCTTC. The V call is TRBV3-1, the J call TRBJ1-2; no firm D call. This CDR3 region has 12 residues. Germline V gene data show CDR1 as LGHDT and CDR2 as YNNKEL (reference sequence). Trimming took off 4 bases at V and 9 bases at J, with 12 bases between the two ends.

The chain uses TRBV7-2 and TRBJ2-3; D is possibly TRBD2 (5 bases). Germline V lookup: CDR1 SGHTA, CDR2 FQGNSA. The CDR3 runs 15 residues. Trimming took off 3 bases at V and 3 bases at J, with 13 bases between the two ends. CDR3 bases: TGTGCCAGCAGCTTGGCCGGTCCGGGGACAGATACGCAGTATTTT. It is translated as CASSLAGPGTDTQYF.